The present T cell receptor beta chain was sequenced within a study of blood T cell repertoires in COVID-19. Whole-study context: Samples of COVID-19 (acute and convalescent) were obtained from the United States, Italy and Spain. The cDNA or gDNA used as material had been derived from T cells, B-cell-depleted T cells, or PBMCs.

Per the original data handling: Amplification with reference gene primers provided the estimates of nucleated cell counts. Data came from immunoSEQ multiplex PCR; TCRdb stores just in-frame clones and leaves some out. V and J calls and clone size are copied from that table; D and trimming were computed from the DNA. This sample has some 110,000 clones; 70% to 80% occur once, and the top ten carry 6.2%. The sample taken for sequencing was peripheral blood. The sequence derives from a man aged 65-85 years with acute or convalescent COVID-19.

The CDR3 region is CASRTQDNEQFF. The CDR3 coding sequence is TGTGCCAGCAGAACTCAAGACAATGAGCAGTTCTTC. The rearrangement links TRBV28 to TRBJ2-1; D uncertain. Trimming left V 6 bases short and J 5 bases short, with 8 bases between. This CDR3 has 12 amino acids. Germline assignment: CDR1 MDHEN and CDR2 SYDVKM. The full variable domain, its missing parts supplied by reference TRBV28 and TRBJ2-1, is DVKVTQSSRYLVKRTGEKVFLECVQDMDHENMFWYRQDPGLGLRLIYFSYDVKMKEKGDIPEGYSVSREKKERFSLILESASTNQTSMYLCASRTQDNEQFFGPGTRLTVL.